A selection of T cell receptor beta chains follows, all from one sample in a study of identical twins. MiXCR was run by TCRdb on the 5' RACE reads, yielding one entry per CDR3 protein. Found here are approximately 410,000 distinct CDR3 sequences, about 18% of them singletons; the top ten hold approximately 12%. The specimen was naive T cells sorted from blood. The receptors originated from a man aged 50-59 years in good health. The CDR3 runs from the conserved cysteine through the conserved F or W. D genes are given only for firm matches. Size is omitted from some rows. Given values are once, few, many or a class for expanded clones.

j_call | v_call | d_call | clone_size | cdr3_nt | cdr3_aa
TRBJ1-1 | TRBV18 | TRBD1 | few | TGTGCCAGCAGACGGGACAGGTCCTCTGAAGCTTTCTTT | CASRRDRSSEAFF
TRBJ1-1 | TRBV12-3/TRBV12-4 | - | - | TGTGCCAGCAGAGAAGGTGGCAGGTTGCGGTTCGCTGAAGCTTTCTTT | CASREGGRLRFAEAFF
TRBJ1-1 | TRBV12-3/TRBV12-4 | - | - | TGTGCCAGCAGTTTTCTTGGGACGAACACTGAAGCTTTCTTT | CASSFLGTNTEAFF
TRBJ2-3 | TRBV15 | - | few | TGTGCCACCAGCAGAGGTGCCCCGAGGGGCGGCATCACAGATACGCAGTATTTT | CATSRGAPRGGITDTQYF
TRBJ2-5 | TRBV4-3 | - | few | TGCGCCAGCAGCCGACTCCGGACAGTCCAAGAGACCCAGTACTTC | CASSRLRTVQETQYF
TRBJ2-7 | TRBV9 | TRBD2 | many | TGTGCCAGCAGCGTCGGACTAGCGGGAACCTACGAGCAGTACTTC | CASSVGLAGTYEQYF
TRBJ2-2 | TRBV5-1 | TRBD2 | many | TGCGCCAGCAGCTTCGGGCTAGCGGGAGCCGGGGAGCTGTTTTTT | CASSFGLAGAGELFF
TRBJ2-7 | TRBV29-1 | TRBD1 | few | TGCAGCGTTGAGGGACAGGGGGCCTACGAGCAGTACTTC | CSVEGQGAYEQYF
TRBJ2-5 | TRBV5-1 | TRBD2 | many | TGCGCCAGCAGCGCGGGGGGGCTGTCAGAGACCCAGTACTTC | CASSAGGLSETQYF
TRBJ2-7 | TRBV4-3 | - | few | TGCGCCAGCAGCCAAGATTCCGGGGGACCCTACGAGCAGTACTTC | CASSQDSGGPYEQYF
TRBJ1-2 | TRBV12-3/TRBV12-4 | - | few | TGTGCCAGTTCAATCTCTGCTAACTATGGCTACACCTTC | CASSISANYGYTF
TRBJ2-1 | TRBV20-1 | - | - | TGCAGTGCTAGAGCCGGATTGTACAGGGTTTACAATGAGCAGTTCTTC | CSARAGLYRVYNEQFF
TRBJ2-3 | TRBV5-6 | - | many | TGTGCCAGCAGCCCCCGCGGGCCCACAGATACGCAGTATTTT | CASSPRGPTDTQYF
TRBJ2-3 | TRBV7-6 | - | few | TGTGCCAGCAGCCCAACGGGGGATACGCAGTATTTT | CASSPTGDTQYF